This T cell receptor (beta chain) was profiled in a study of post-analysis software for immune sequencing data. Study context: Disease trajectories encompassed relapsing-remitting, secondary progressive and progressive-relapsing multiple sclerosis. Study-level results: Significantly lower normalized Chao1 diversity was found in patients with multiple sclerosis relative to controls. In patients, about 5 TRBV segments were more frequent than in controls, with TRBV5-6, TRBV5-1 and TRBV20-1 among them. Clustering by F measure revealed strong co-clustering among samples prepared together in one batch.

Libraries were made from TCR beta cDNA, and they carried unique molecular identifiers. Yield was roughly 0.5 million cDNA molecules from about 1 to 10 million T cells. TCRdb redid the calling of the PCR reads with MiXCR, one entry per CDR3 protein. This sample carries hundreds of thousands of distinct CDR3 sequences, around 44% of them seen once, and the ten largest clones take about 1.8%. The CDR3 loop spans 11 amino acids. Germline-derived CDR1 and CDR2 are SQVTM and ANQGSEA. Turning to this clonotype: Its specificity is not known.

The receptor's source is a girl aged 5-17 years with multiple sclerosis. Sequenced input: blood. This rearrangement joins TRBV29-1 to TRBJ2-4, with a weak D call TRBD2 (5 bases). The end of the DNA fits TRBJ2-7 better, so the J call may be wrong. Here the CDR3 reads CSAAGAYEQYF. The CDR3 DNA reads as TGCAGCGCCGCGGGCGCCTACGAGCAGTACTTC.